The T cell receptor (beta chain) under discussion was sequenced for a study of beta chain features in type 1 diabetes. This clone has just a few counts. Its specificity is not known. General study results and limits: TCRB CDR3s were moderately but significantly shorter in Type 1 diabetes patients in all four CD4+ subsets.

Expressed TCRB transcripts were sequenced, since all the RNA that had been isolated was reverse transcribed. Method: immunoSEQ multiplex PCR; TCRdb's copy keeps in-frame clones and lacks some. The sample contains around 240,000 clones, around 68% of which appear only once. V lost 7 bases to trimming and J lost 8 bases; unmatched junction nucleotides: 5. The CDR3 length is 14 residues. Germline V lookup: CDR1 MNHNY, CDR2 SVGAGI (reference sequence). The sequence came from a man under 40 in good health. This chain uses TRBV6-6 with TRBJ1-4; 12 bases are shared with TRBD1. The sequenced material came from naive CD4+ T cells from blood. CDR3 residues: CASTKGQGAEKLFF. The CDR3 DNA follows: TGTGCCAGCACCAAGGGACAGGGGGCGGAAAAACTGTTTTTT.